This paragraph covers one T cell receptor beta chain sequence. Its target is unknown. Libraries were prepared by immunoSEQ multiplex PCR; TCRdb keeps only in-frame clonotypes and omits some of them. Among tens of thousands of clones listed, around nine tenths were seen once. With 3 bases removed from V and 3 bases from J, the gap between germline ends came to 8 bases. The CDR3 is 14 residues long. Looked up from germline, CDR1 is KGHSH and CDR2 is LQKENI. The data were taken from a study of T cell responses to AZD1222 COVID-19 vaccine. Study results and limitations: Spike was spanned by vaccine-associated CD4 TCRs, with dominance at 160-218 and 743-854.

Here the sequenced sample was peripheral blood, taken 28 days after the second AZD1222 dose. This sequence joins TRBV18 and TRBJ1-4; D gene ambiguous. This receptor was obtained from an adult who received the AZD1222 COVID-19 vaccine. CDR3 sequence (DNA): TGTGCCAGCTCACCGGGGTCCCCTAATGAAAAACTGTTTTTT. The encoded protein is CASSPGSPNEKLFF.